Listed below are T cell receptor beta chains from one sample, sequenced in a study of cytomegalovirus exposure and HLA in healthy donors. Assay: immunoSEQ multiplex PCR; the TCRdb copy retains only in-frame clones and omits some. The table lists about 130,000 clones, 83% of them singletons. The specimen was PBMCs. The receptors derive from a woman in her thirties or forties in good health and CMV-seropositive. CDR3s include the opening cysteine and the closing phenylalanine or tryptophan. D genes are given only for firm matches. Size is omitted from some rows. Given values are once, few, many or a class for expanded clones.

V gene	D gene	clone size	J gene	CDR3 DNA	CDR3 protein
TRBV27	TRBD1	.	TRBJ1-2	TGTGCCAGCAGTTTAGTACAGGGGGTCAATGGCTACACCTTC	CASSLVQGVNGYTF
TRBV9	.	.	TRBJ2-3	TGTGCCAGCAGCGTATACGGCGGGGGCCAGGGACGCACAGATACGCAGTATTTT	CASSVYGGGQGRTDTQYF
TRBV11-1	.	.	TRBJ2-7	TGTGCCAGCAGCTTAGCCGGGGGTTCCAGCTCCTACGAGCAGTACTTC	CASSLAGGSSSYEQYF
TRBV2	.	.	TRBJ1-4	TGTGCCAGCAGTGAAATGGGCGCCCCTAATGAAAAACTGTTTTTT	CASSEMGAPNEKLFF
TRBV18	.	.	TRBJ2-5	TGTGCCAGCTCACTTAAAGAGACCCAGTACTTC	CASSLKETQYF
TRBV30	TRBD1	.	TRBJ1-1	TGTGCCTGGAGAAAGGACAGGGTTGGAGCTTTCTTT	CAWRKDRVGAFF
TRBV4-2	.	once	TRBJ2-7	TGTGCCAGCAGCCAAGTGCTAGTATCCCACGAGCAGTACTTC	CASSQVLVSHEQYF
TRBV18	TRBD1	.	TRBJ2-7	TGTGCCAGCTCACCGGGACAGGGGTTTGAGCAGTACTTC	CASSPGQGFEQYF
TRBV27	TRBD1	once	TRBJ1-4	TGTGCCAGCAGTTTAGGGACAGGACGAGTTACTAATGAAAAACTGTTTTTT	CASSLGTGRVTNEKLFF
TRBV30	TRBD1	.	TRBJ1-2	TGTGCCTGGAAAACGGGACAGTGGAAAGGCTACACCTTC	CAWKTGQWKGYTF
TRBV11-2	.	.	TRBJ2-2	TGTGCCAGCAGCTTACCCCGGCAGGGGAACACCAGGGAGCTGTTTTTT	CASSLPRQGNTRELFF
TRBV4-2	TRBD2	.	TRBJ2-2	TGTGCCAGCAGCCAGGCTTCTTCCCTCTATAGCGGGAGTTACCCTACGAACACCGGGGAGCTGTTTTTT	CASSQASSLYSGSYPTNTGELFF
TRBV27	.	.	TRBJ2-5	TGTGCCAGCAGTATTACAGGGAAAGAGACCCAGTACTTC	CASSITGKETQYF
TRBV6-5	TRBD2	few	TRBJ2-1	TGTGCCAGCAGTGGGACTAGCGGGAGCTACAATGAGCAGTTCTTC	CASSGTSGSYNEQFF
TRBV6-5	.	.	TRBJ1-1	TGTGCCAGCAGTTTTGCAGGCGTCTTCTCTGAAGCTTTCTTT	CASSFAGVFSEAFF
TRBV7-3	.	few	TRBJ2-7	TGTGCCAGCAGCTCACCGGGACAAGACTACGAGCAGTACTTC	CASSSPGQDYEQYF
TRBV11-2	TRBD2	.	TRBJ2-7	TGTGCCAGCAGCTGGGGGGGAGGATACGAGCAGTACTTC	CASSWGGGYEQYF
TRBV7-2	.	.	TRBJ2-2	TGTGCCAGCAGCTTGGCCAGGGTGGAGGAGCTGTTTTTT	CASSLARVEELFF
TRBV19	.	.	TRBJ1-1	TGTGCCAGTAATCGATACAGGGTGATGACTGAAGCTTTCTTT	CASNRYRVMTEAFF
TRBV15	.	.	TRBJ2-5	TGTGCCACCCAAAAGGGACTTCTACAAGAGACCCAGTACTTC	CATQKGLLQETQYF
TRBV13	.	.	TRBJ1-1	TGTGCCAGCAGCTTAGGCCTGACCTCAGGGACTGAAGCTTTCTTT	CASSLGLTSGTEAFF
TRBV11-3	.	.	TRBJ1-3	TGTGCCAGCAGCTTATCCGGTAACTCTGGAAACACCATATATTTT	CASSLSGNSGNTIYF
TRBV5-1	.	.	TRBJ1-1	TGCGCCAGCAGCATGGACGATAGGGGTAATACTGAAGCTTTCTTT	CASSMDDRGNTEAFF
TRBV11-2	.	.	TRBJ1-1	TGTGCCAGCAGCGAACTCCAGGGGTTTGGGGCTGAAGCTTTCTTT	CASSELQGFGAEAFF
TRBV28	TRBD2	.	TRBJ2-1	TGTGCCAGCAGACCGTGGACTAGCGGGAACGATGAGCAGTTCTTC	CASRPWTSGNDEQFF
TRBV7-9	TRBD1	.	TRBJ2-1	TGTGCCAGCAGCCCCCGGGACAGTTACAATGAGCAGTTCTTC	CASSPRDSYNEQFF
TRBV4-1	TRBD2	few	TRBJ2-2	TGCGCCAGCAGCCCAAGACTAGCGGGAGGTACCGGGGAGCTGTTTTTT	CASSPRLAGGTGELFF
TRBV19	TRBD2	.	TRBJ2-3	TGTGCCAGCCAACTTAGCGGGGCCCTGGAGGATACGCAGTATTTT	CASQLSGALEDTQYF
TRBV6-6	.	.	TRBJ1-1	TGTGCCAGCAGCTTGACAATCGAAGCTTTCTTT	CASSLTIEAFF
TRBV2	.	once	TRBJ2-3	TGTGCCAGCAGTCCCGAGGGACTGTACTCTAGCACAGATACGCAGTATTTT	CASSPEGLYSSTDTQYF
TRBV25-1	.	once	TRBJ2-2	TGTGCCACTGCGGTTACCGGGGAGCTGTTTTTT	CATAVTGELFF
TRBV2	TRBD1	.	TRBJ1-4	TGTGCCAGCAAGCCGGGACAGGTGAGCGGGAAACTGTTTTTT	CASKPGQVSGKLFF
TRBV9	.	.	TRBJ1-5	TGTGCCAGCACTCCGGGGGTGGGAAGCAATCAGCCCCAGCATTTT	CASTPGVGSNQPQHF
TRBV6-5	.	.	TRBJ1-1	TGTGCCAGCAGCACGGGGGGCTTCACTGAAGCTTTCTTT	CASSTGGFTEAFF
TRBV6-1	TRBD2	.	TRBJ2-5	TGTGCCAGCAGCGAAATAATAGCGGGCCCCCAGCGAGAGACCCAGTACTTC	CASSEIIAGPQRETQYF
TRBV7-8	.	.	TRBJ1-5	TGTGCCAGCAGCTTAGGGGAGAATCAGCCCCAGCATTTT	CASSLGENQPQHF
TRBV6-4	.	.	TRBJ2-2	TGTGCCAGCAGTGGGGCAGGAACCGGGGAGCTGTTTTTT	CASSGAGTGELFF
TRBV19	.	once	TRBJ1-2	TGTGCCAGTAGTAGCCAGGGCATTAACTATGGCTACACCTTC	CASSSQGINYGYTF
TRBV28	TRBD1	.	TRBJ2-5	TGTGCCAGCAGTTTTATGACAGGGGCGATCCAAGAGACCCAGTACTTC	CASSFMTGAIQETQYF
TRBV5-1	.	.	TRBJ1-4	TGCGCCAGCAGTAATTCCGCAACTAATGAAAAACTGTTTTTT	CASSNSATNEKLFF
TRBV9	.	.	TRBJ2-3	TGTGCCAGCAGCGCCGACCTTGGCGGGCCTAGCACAGATACGCAGTATTTT	CASSADLGGPSTDTQYF
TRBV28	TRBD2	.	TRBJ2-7	TGTGCCAGCAGTTTGAGGACTAGCTTTTGGGAGCAGTACTTC	CASSLRTSFWEQYF
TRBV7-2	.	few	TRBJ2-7	TGTGCCAGCAGCTTAACAGGTTTCTCCTACGAGCAGTACTTC	CASSLTGFSYEQYF
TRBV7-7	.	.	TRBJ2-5	TGTGCTAGCAGCAGCTCTAGTGCGGAGACCCAGTACTTC	CASSSSSAETQYF
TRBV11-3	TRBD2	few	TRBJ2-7	TGTGCCAGCAGCTTAATAGCGGGAGGGGCGTACGAGCAGTACTTC	CASSLIAGGAYEQYF
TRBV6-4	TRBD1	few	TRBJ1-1	TGTGCCAGCAGCCCCGGACAGGAAAACACTGAAGCTTTCTTT	CASSPGQENTEAFF
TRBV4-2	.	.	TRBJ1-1	TGTGCCAGCAGCCCCCGCGCGACAGGATTAAGCACTGAAGCTTTCTTT	CASSPRATGLSTEAFF
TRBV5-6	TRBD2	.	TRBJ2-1	TGTGCCAGCGGCCCCTTAGTGGTAGCGGGAGGTAGTGAGCAGTTCTTC	CASGPLVVAGGSEQFF
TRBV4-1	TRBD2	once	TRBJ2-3	TGCGCCAGCAGCCAAGATAGCGGGAGCAGCACAGATACGCAGTATTTT	CASSQDSGSSTDTQYF
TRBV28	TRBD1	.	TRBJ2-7	TGTGCCAGCAGGAGCAGAGGGACAGTAGGGTCCTACGAGCAGTACTTC	CASRSRGTVGSYEQYF
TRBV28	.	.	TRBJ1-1	TGTGCCAGCAGTCCCTCTAGAGGGATAATGAACACTGAAGCTTTCTTT	CASSPSRGIMNTEAFF
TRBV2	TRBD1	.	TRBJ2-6	TGTGCCAGCAGCCGGGACAGGTCTGGGGCCAACGTCCTGACTTTC	CASSRDRSGANVLTF
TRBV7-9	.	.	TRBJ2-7	TGTTCCAGCAGCTTAGGCCTAGCAGACGAGCAGTACTTC	CSSSLGLADEQYF
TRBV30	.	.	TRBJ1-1	TGTGCCTCTAACGGAAGGGGAAACACTGAAGCTTTCTTT	CASNGRGNTEAFF
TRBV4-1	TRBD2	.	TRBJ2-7	TGCGCCAGCAGCCACGGACTAGCGGGAGGGCGACTCCCCGAGCAGTACTTC	CASSHGLAGGRLPEQYF
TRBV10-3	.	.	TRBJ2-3	TGTGCCATCAGTGATCTTGCGGCGGAAAGCACAGATACGCAGTATTTT	CAISDLAAESTDTQYF
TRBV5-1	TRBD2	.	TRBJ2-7	TGCGCCAGCAGCTTGGCAGCGGGAGGTGACTACGAGCAGTACTTC	CASSLAAGGDYEQYF
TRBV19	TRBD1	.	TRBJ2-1	TGTGCCAGTGGATCTTGGACAGGGGGACGGATCTCCTACAATGAGCAGTTCTTC	CASGSWTGGRISYNEQFF
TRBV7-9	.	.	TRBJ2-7	TGTGCCAGCAGCTTGGAGCAGACTTATTCCTACGAGCAGTACTTC	CASSLEQTYSYEQYF
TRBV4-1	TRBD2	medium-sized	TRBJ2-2	TGCGCCAGCAGCCAAGATAACAGCGGGGCGAACACCGGGGAGCTGTTTTTT	CASSQDNSGANTGELFF